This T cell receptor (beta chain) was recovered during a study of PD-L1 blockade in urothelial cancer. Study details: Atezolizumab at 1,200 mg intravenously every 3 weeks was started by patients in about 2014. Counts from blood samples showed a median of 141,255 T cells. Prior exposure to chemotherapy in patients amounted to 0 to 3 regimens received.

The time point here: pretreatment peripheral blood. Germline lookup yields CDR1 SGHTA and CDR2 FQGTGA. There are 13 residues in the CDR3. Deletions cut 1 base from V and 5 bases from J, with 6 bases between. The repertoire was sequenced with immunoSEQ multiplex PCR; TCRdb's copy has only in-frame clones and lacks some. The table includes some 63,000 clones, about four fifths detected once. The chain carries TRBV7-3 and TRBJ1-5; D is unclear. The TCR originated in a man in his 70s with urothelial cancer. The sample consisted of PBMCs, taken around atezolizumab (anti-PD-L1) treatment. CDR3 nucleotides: TGTGCCAGCAGCTTAAATGTCGATCAGCCCCAGCATTTT. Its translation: CASSLNVDQPQHF. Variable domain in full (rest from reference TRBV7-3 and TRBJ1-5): GAGVSQTPSNKVTEKGKYVELRCDPISGHTALYWYRQSLGQGPEFLIYFQGTGAADDSGLPNDRFFAVRPEGSVSTLKIQRTERGDSAVYLCASSLNVDQPQHFGDGTRLSIL.